Described below is a single TCR beta chain sequence and its context. V lost 8 bases to trimming and J lost 6 bases; unmatched junction nucleotides: 6. CDR1 is MRHNA and CDR2 is SNTAGT in the germline V gene. The CDR3 is 14 residues long. This sample is drawn from a study of blood T cell repertoires in COVID-19. About the research overall: Some COVID-19 samples were acute and others convalescent; all came from the United States, Italy and Spain. PBMCs, B-cell-depleted T cells, or T cells provided the cDNA or gDNA that made up the material.

Original methodology: From reference gene primer amplification, estimates of nucleated cell counts were derived. Measured with immunoSEQ multiplex PCR; TCRdb has only the in-frame clones, and not every one. V and J calls and clone size come straight from that table; D and trimming were deduced from the DNA. The top ten hold around 2% of the sample, which has about 200,000 clones, 80% to 90% seen once. Sequenced input: peripheral blood. The receptor was isolated from a man in his thirties or forties who had recovered from COVID-19. The rearrangement joins TRBV6-4 to TRBJ2-1; 11 nucleotides agree with TRBD2. CDR3 coding DNA: TGTGCCAGCCGTACTAGCGGGGGAGTCAATGAGCAGTTCTTC. Its translation: CASRTSGGVNEQFF.